There are many counts of the clone carrying this TCR beta chain. The data stem from a study of patients and donors after allogeneic stem cell transplantation. TCRdb processed the RT-PCR reads anew with MiXCR; each CDR3 protein has one entry. In the table there are 900,000 to 1,000,000 distinct CDR3 sequences, roughly 17% of which are singletons. This clonotype was sampled from a human donor who was either an allogeneic HSCT recipient or a stem cell or donor lymphocyte infusion donor (not recorded which). It is not recorded whose cells these are; they may come from a transplant donor. Sequencing input: blood, either unsorted or a sorted T cell fraction (not recorded which).

The CDR3 nucleotides are TGCGCCAGCAGCCTATCGGATAGCACAGATACGCAGTATTTT. The encoded protein is CASSLSDSTDTQYF. The rearrangement uses TRBV4-1 and TRBJ2-3; D gene unclear. The CDR3 runs 14 residues. Trimming took 4 bases from V and 0 from J, leaving 8 bases between them. Germline values: CDR1 MGHRA, CDR2 YSYEKL.